This T cell receptor (beta chain) was recovered during a study of blood T cells in healthy people across ages (dated by TCRdb to about 2015). With respect to the entire study: In model experiments, roughly one uniquely barcoded TCR beta cDNA molecule per two T cells was captured by template switching. Two additional independent replicas of 1 million unique cDNA reads from the same blood draw were analyzed for two donors (one aged 18 to 30 and one aged 80 or older). Using deep sequencing normalized with unique cDNA molecular identifiers, the study measured how TCR beta repertoire diversity changes with age. Donors were grouped into four age groups: young (average 16 years), middle-aged (39), aged (about 60) and long-lived (82). To avoid experimental bias, donors of different ages were spread randomly across the sequencing lanes.

Summary of the overall study and its limitations: Estimates of total diversity based on one million sequenced T cells were regarded as lower bounds and as underestimates. Bulk unsorted PBMC profiling prevented conclusive comparison of naive and antigen-experienced compartments. Compared with the aged group, more naive CD4+ T cells, fewer expanded clones and increased TCR diversity were shown by the long-lived group, suggesting age selection. The CMV infection status of donors was not known, potentially confounding age-related changes in expanded clonotypes. There was a strong correlation between observed TCR beta diversity and the percentage of naive T cells measured by flow cytometry. As age increased, observed TCR beta diversity per million T cells dropped in a roughly linear way, and a significant reduction was already evident by age 40.

The germline V end is reduced by 4 bases and the J end by 4 bases; junction bases left unmatched: 7. Inclusive of the bounding cysteine and phenylalanine, the CDR3 is 14 residues long. Left in the record is the CDR3 DNA by itself, 42 bases read in frame from the first base. Looking up the germline V gene (reference sequence) yields CDR1 DFQATT and CDR2 SNEGSKA. Receptor amplification or capture employed 5' RACE. Data came from an Illumina HiSeq 2500. A second roughly 7 to 11 cycle PCR used a sample-barcoded 5' primer and a J-beta primer mix. Each TCR beta cDNA molecule received a unique molecular identifier from a template-switch 5' adaptor carrying 12 random nucleotides. At least 2.5 million CDR3-containing paired-end reads were obtained from each sample. First-strand cDNA was synthesized from all RNA with the Mint cDNA synthesis kit, primed by a TRBC-specific oligonucleotide. Following uracil-DNA glycosylase treatment, all cDNA underwent a first 18-cycle PCR with the universal primers M1SS and BC2_uni_R. The paper's data handling went like this. For normalization, 1 million high-quality reads were randomly selected from each sample, with every read carrying a distinct molecular identifier. Reads with shared molecular identifiers were discarded instead of being binned into consensus sequences. MiTCR, with a Q25 quality threshold and the strictest error-elimination algorithm, was used for CDR3 identification, clonotype clustering and error correction. A nonparametric unseen species model with Euler transformation was used to estimate a lower bound on total TCR beta diversity. TCRdb reprocessed the public reads (quality trimming at Q25 with fastp, clone calling with MiXCR) and kept in-frame beta chains. Identical CDR3 proteins give one entry, which carries the most common genes and DNA. TCRdb's processing, not the authors', yielded these V and J calls. The sample data list 580,000 or so distinct CDR3 sequences, and roughly 48% of these were observed just once. The top ten clonotypes cover around 24% of the sample.

About this clonotype: The target of this receptor is not known. Base qualities were left out, and no much larger clone turns up one base away.

The 39 donors, aged roughly 6 to 95 years, were systemically healthy Caucasian individuals from Russia. Each donor gave approximately 10 milliliters of peripheral blood, collected into EDTA-treated Vacutainer tubes. Ficoll-Paque density-gradient centrifugation was used to isolate PBMCs, with at least 7 million per sample. Total RNA was extracted from PBMCs with Trizol reagent, with at least 5 micrograms obtained per sample. For every donor, an aliquot of PBMCs went through flow cytometry to measure the percentages of naive CD45RAhigh/CD27high T cells. The specimen sequenced was blood. This TCR was sampled from a man older than 75 in good health. Recombination connected TRBV20-1 to TRBJ1-2; the central 9 bases match TRBD1. CDR3 reads: CSAKITGGLYGYTF. The nucleotide sequence reads as follows: TGCAGTGCTAAGATTACAGGGGGCCTCTATGGCTACACCTTC.